This TCR beta chain derives from a study of blood T cell repertoires in COVID-19 (dated by TCRdb to about 2020). At the level of the whole study: Collaborator samples came from the United States, Italy and Spain and covered acute and convalescent phases of COVID-19. The material from the prospective study consisted of cDNA or gDNA derived from T cells, B-cell-depleted T cells, or PBMCs. Deeply sampled blood TCRbeta repertoires from subjects exposed to, actively infected with, or recovered from COVID-19 were included in the dataset. The repertoires were made available in a free public database intended to serve as a resource for research on the immune response to SARS-CoV-2. Samples came from the ongoing ImmuneRACE study (first 160 participants) plus 1,254 subjects from 6 global collaborators. A de-identified subject ID, COVID-19 status, age in years and sex were almost always included in the sample metadata. Where available, HLA class I and class II types were obtained from metadata supplied by the sample provider rather than from assay-based typing. Overall study results and their limits: How much clinical and demographic metadata was included differed by source and by participant, and the metadata was provided uncurated.

CDR1 and CDR2, looked up from the germline V gene, are SGHRS and YFSETQ. At the junction V is shortened by 5 bases and J by 3 bases; bases outside the gene matches: 4. The CDR3 measures 15 amino acids from cysteine to phenylalanine. Here the CDR3 DNA is all that survives: 45 bases in frame from base 1. This clone has only a few counts. There is no known antigen for this receptor. Within one base of it there is no much larger clone, and no base qualities were kept. TCRbeta CDR3 regions were amplified from genomic DNA by means of the immunoSEQ Assay, a bias-controlled multiplex PCR. In the authors' own workflow: The number of nucleated cells in each sample was estimated by amplification of reference gene primers within the assay. Sequence reads were collapsed and filtered to measure the absolute abundance of every unique TCRbeta CDR3 rearrangement. For each sample, productive Simpson clonality was calculated as the square root of Simpson's diversity index across productive rearrangements. In its TCRdb copy, this immuneACCESS table keeps in-frame sequences only and misses some clones. Where compared with another copy, unresolved V genes explain less than half of these, and the others have no known cause. That table furnishes V, J and clone size, whereas the DNA furnished D and trimming. Across this sample there are roughly 87,000 clones, with approximately 86% seen only once. The top ten hold 2.5% to 3.5% of the sample.

At one collaborating source in Seattle, patients were enrolled during active infection and were followed longitudinally through the course of disease. Each collaborating institution followed its own protocols to collect whole blood in K2EDTA tubes. For TCRbeta analysis, collaborators shipped samples in one of three forms: frozen whole blood, isolated PBMCs, or DNA extracted from either of those sample types. Material for sequencing was peripheral blood. The sequence was collected from an elderly woman with COVID-19, enrolled during active disease. The chain uses TRBV5-1 and TRBJ1-6, with TRBD1 matching 8 junction bases. The DNA sequence reads TGCGCCAGCAGTACTACAGGGGGCTATAATTCACCCCTCCACTTT. Its translation is CASSTTGGYNSPLHF.